This is a list of T cell receptor beta chains from one sample in a study of T cells in Graves' hyperthyroidism and ophthalmopathy. TCRdb re-analysed the multiplex PCR reads in MiXCR, keeping a single row per CDR3 protein. The sample yields approximately 360,000 distinct CDR3 sequences, about 15% seen once. The specimen sequenced was blood. Receptors originate from a woman aged 18-29 years with Graves' hyperthyroidism that later progressed to Graves' ophthalmopathy. The CDR3 runs from the conserved cysteine through the conserved F or W. D genes are given only for firm matches. Part of the rows lack a size; the others show once, few, many or a class for expanded clones.

>TRBV28|.|.|TRBJ2-7
TGTGCCAGCAGCCTGAGTCGGGCAGGCTCGTTCTACGAGCAGTACTTC
CASSLSRAGSFYEQYF
>TRBV5-1|many|.|TRBJ2-7
TGCGCCAGCAGCGGAGGGGCTTCCTACGAGCAGTACTTC
CASSGGASYEQYF
>TRBV15|many|.|TRBJ2-5
TGTGCCACCAGCAGAACGGGGGGCGCGTTTCAAGAGACCCAGTACTTC
CATSRTGGAFQETQYF
>TRBV7-2|.|.|TRBJ1-4
TGTGCCAGCAGACACAGACTCGCAACTAATGAAAAACTGTTTTTT
CASRHRLATNEKLFF
>TRBV11-2|many|.|TRBJ2-5
TGTGCCAGCAGCTTCGTCGGGTCCCAAGGGCAAGAGACCCAGTACTTC
CASSFVGSQGQETQYF
>TRBV7-8|many|TRBD1|TRBJ1-2
TGTGCCAGCAGCCCGCGGACAGGGGAGGGAGTAGTAGGTGGCTACACCTTC
CASSPRTGEGVVGGYTF
>TRBV5-8|.|TRBD2|TRBJ2-5
TGTGCCAGCACCCCGGGAGAGACTAGCGGGGCTGGGGAGACCCAGTACTTC
CASTPGETSGAGETQYF
>TRBV27|many|TRBD2|TRBJ2-1
TGTGCCAGCAGTCAGCCGAGACTAGCAGTGGTGTACAATGAGCAGTTCTTC
CASSQPRLAVVYNEQFF
>TRBV9|few|.|TRBJ1-4
TGTGCCAGCAGACGGGGAACAGGGACTAATGAAAAACTGTTTTTT
CASRRGTGTNEKLFF
>TRBV28|many|.|TRBJ2-5
TGTGCCAGCACCTCACTGGGAGCAGACCTTGAGGGGGTGAGAGAGACCCAGTACTTC
CASTSLGADLEGVRETQYF
>TRBV27|few|.|TRBJ2-1
TGTGCCAGCAGTTTATCGGTTGGAGCGGTCTACAATGAGCAGTTCTTC
CASSLSVGAVYNEQFF
>TRBV7-8|many|TRBD2|TRBJ2-3
TGTGCCAGCAGCTGGGACGGGGAGCGGGAGGTCCCCACAGATACGCAGTATTTT
CASSWDGEREVPTDTQYF
>TRBV5-1|once|TRBD1|TRBJ2-1
TGCGCCAGCAGCTTGAACAGGGGGGTCTACAATGAGCAGTTCTTC
CASSLNRGVYNEQFF
>TRBV28|many|TRBD2|TRBJ2-7
TGTGCCAGCAGAACATCCGGGACTAGCGGACGCGAGCAGTACTTC
CASRTSGTSGREQYF
>TRBV7-9|many|.|TRBJ2-7
TGTGCCAGCAACCATCCTCTGGGAGGCGAGCAGTACTTC
CASNHPLGGEQYF
>TRBV24-1|.|.|TRBJ2-2
TGTGCCACCAGTGATTTCAGGGACCCCGGGGAGCTGTTTTTT
CATSDFRDPGELFF
>TRBV19|many|.|TRBJ1-1
TGTGCCAGTAGTATAGGGGCAGGAGGGGGAGAAGCTTTCTTT
CASSIGAGGGEAFF
>TRBV12-3/TRBV12-4|many|.|TRBJ2-3
TGTGCCAGCAGATCGCAGGTTCTCGGCACAGATACGCAGTATTTT
CASRSQVLGTDTQYF
>TRBV2|.|.|TRBJ2-1
TGTGCCAGCCGGACTCTTCCTCCGGAGCAGTTCTTC
CASRTLPPEQFF
>TRBV6-1|.|TRBD2|TRBJ2-3
TGTGCCAGCAGCGACACCAATAGCGGGAGGGCCGGTACGCAGTATTTT
CASSDTNSGRAGTQYF
>TRBV15|.|.|TRBJ2-5
TGTGCCACCAGCAGAACCCTTCGTGAGGATGGGGACCGGTACTTC
CATSRTLREDGDRYF
>TRBV20-1|many|.|TRBJ2-7
TGCAGTGCCTGGGACCAGACCCAGCAGTACTTC
CSAWDQTQQYF
>TRBV6-5|few|TRBD2|TRBJ2-5
TGTGCCAGCAGTTACGCCCCCGGGACTAGCGGGAGGACCCCATTTTGGGAGACCCAGTACTTC
CASSYAPGTSGRTPFWETQYF
>TRBV27|.|TRBD2|TRBJ2-2
TGTGCCAGCGCTCGGGGGGCGAACACCGGGGAGCTGTTTTTT
CASARGANTGELFF
>TRBV20-1|many|TRBD1|TRBJ1-2
TGCAGTGCTAGAGAGCCAGGGACAGCCCCTTATGGCTACACCTTC
CSAREPGTAPYGYTF
>TRBV4-3|.|.|TRBJ2-6
TGCGCCAGCAGCCAAGGGGAGACTGGGGCCAACGTCCTGACTTTC
CASSQGETGANVLTF
>TRBV2|few|.|TRBJ2-5
TGTGCCAGCAGACTACAACAGGGGGGACTAGCTGTTGGGGAGACCCAGTACTTC
CASRLQQGGLAVGETQYF
>TRBV18|many|.|TRBJ2-5
TGTGCCAGCTCACCAAACAGACCCAGCCACCAAGAGACCCAGTACTTC
CASSPNRPSHQETQYF
>TRBV15|many|.|TRBJ2-7
TGTGCCACCAGCAGCTCTCGGGGTGAGTCCTACGAGCAGTACTTC
CATSSSRGESYEQYF
>TRBV28|many|.|TRBJ2-7
TGTGCCAGCAGTGGGTGGGGGGCAGGCTACGAGCAGTACTTC
CASSGWGAGYEQYF
>TRBV20-1|many|.|TRBJ1-5
TGCAGTGCTAGAGATCTAACCGGGGTCGGCAATCAGCCCCAGCATTTT
CSARDLTGVGNQPQHF
>TRBV20-1|many|TRBD2|TRBJ2-3
TGCAGTGCGGAGGGACTAGCGGAAACTAACACAGATACGCAGTATTTT
CSAEGLAETNTDTQYF
>TRBV7-2|.|.|TRBJ1-3
TGTGCCAGCAGCGAAAGGACAGAAGAAACCACCATATATTTT
CASSERTEETTIYF
>TRBV11-2|.|TRBD1|TRBJ1-5
TGTGCCAGCAGCTTAGATGGACAGGGCCTTTTGGGGGGGCATCAGCCCCAGCATTTT
CASSLDGQGLLGGHQPQHF
>TRBV7-9|.|TRBD1|TRBJ2-1
TGTGCCAGCAGCGCGTACAGGGGCGAGTTAGATGAGCAGTTCTTC
CASSAYRGELDEQFF
>TRBV13|many|.|TRBJ2-3
TGTGCCAGCAGCCCAAGGGACGCAGATACGCAGTATTTT
CASSPRDADTQYF
>TRBV28|many|TRBD2|TRBJ2-7
TGTGCCAGCAGTCCGCCCAATTGGGAGGGCTACGAGCAGTACTTC
CASSPPNWEGYEQYF
>TRBV20-1|many|.|TRBJ1-5
TGCAGTGCTAGAGATGGCAGGAGGCCTAGCAATCAGCCCCAGCATTTT
CSARDGRRPSNQPQHF
>TRBV4-3|few|TRBD2|TRBJ2-3
TGCGCCAGCAGCCAAGATCTACTAGCGGGAGGGCTTAGAGATACGCAGTATTTT
CASSQDLLAGGLRDTQYF
>TRBV6-1|many|TRBD1|TRBJ1-1
TGTGCCAGCAGTTCAGGGACAGGGATAGCTGAAGCTTTCTTT
CASSSGTGIAEAFF
>TRBV20-1|.|TRBD2|TRBJ2-5
TGCAGTGCCTTAGCGGGAATCCAAGAGACCCAGTACTTC
CSALAGIQETQYF
>TRBV20-1|many|TRBD1|TRBJ1-5
TGCAGTGCTAGAGGGACAGGGGTTCAGCCCCAGCATTTT
CSARGTGVQPQHF
>TRBV20-1|.|TRBD1|TRBJ1-5
TGCAGTGCTAGAGGCCCCCAGGGGGGTCAGCCCCAGCATTTT
CSARGPQGGQPQHF
>TRBV2|many|TRBD2|TRBJ2-1
TGTGCCAGCAGTGGACCGGGACTAGATTGTGAGCAGTTCTTC
CASSGPGLDCEQFF
>TRBV7-2|many|TRBD2|TRBJ2-5
TGTGCCAGCAGCTTCATAGCGGGAGGAGCAGAGACCCAGTACTTC
CASSFIAGGAETQYF
>TRBV20-1|few|.|TRBJ2-2
TGCAGTGCTAGAGACTGGAAGGGCACCGGGGAGCTGTTTTTT
CSARDWKGTGELFF
>TRBV5-1|.|TRBD2|TRBJ2-5
TGCGCCAGCAGCGGAATAGCGGGAGGCACCGGGGAGACCCAGTACTTC
CASSGIAGGTGETQYF
>TRBV19|few|TRBD2|TRBJ2-3
TGTGCCAGTAGTAAAGAAGAGGGACTAAGGGAAATCGAAAGCACAGATACGCAGTATTTT
CASSKEEGLREIESTDTQYF
>TRBV6-1|many|TRBD2|TRBJ2-7
TGTGCCAGCAGTGCAACTAGCGGGCGAACCTACGAGCAGTACTTC
CASSATSGRTYEQYF
>TRBV7-9|many|.|TRBJ2-2
TGTGCCAGCAGCCCGAGGGACCGCACCGGGGAGCTGTTTTTT
CASSPRDRTGELFF
>TRBV12-3/TRBV12-4|.|.|TRBJ2-4
TGTGCCAGCAGCCGCTCGGGCTTCAAAAACATTCAGTACTTC
CASSRSGFKNIQYF
>TRBV20-1|many|TRBD1|TRBJ2-1
TGCAGTGCGGACTCGGGACAGGGGGCAAGCAATGAGCAGTTCTTC
CSADSGQGASNEQFF
>TRBV18|many|TRBD2|TRBJ2-5
TGTGCCAGCTCACCTAGACCGGGACTAGCGGGAGAGACCCAGTACTTC
CASSPRPGLAGETQYF
>TRBV3-1|many|.|TRBJ2-4
TGTGCCAGCAGCCAAGAAACCGTAGCCAAAAACATTCAGTACTTC
CASSQETVAKNIQYF
>TRBV3-1|.|.|TRBJ2-3
TGTGCCAGCAGCCCGACTACAGACACAGATACGCAGTATTTT
CASSPTTDTDTQYF
>TRBV11-2|.|TRBD2|TRBJ2-1
TGTGCCAGCACCCAATATGGGGAGGGCAATGAGCAGTTCTTC
CASTQYGEGNEQFF
>TRBV12-3/TRBV12-4|many|.|TRBJ2-7
TGTGCCAGCAGTTTTCAAGCAGGCTCTGGCTCCTACGAGCAGTACTTC
CASSFQAGSGSYEQYF
>TRBV20-1|.|.|TRBJ1-2
TGCAGTGCTAGCCCCTTGACAGGTTTAAACTATGGCTACACCTTC
CSASPLTGLNYGYTF